This TCR beta chain was sequenced in a study of cytomegalovirus exposure and HLA in healthy donors. Despite likely unrecorded immune exposures, the donors were nominally healthy at the time of sampling. 60 Vbeta and 13 Jbeta primers were used in PCR. Generated by immunoSEQ multiplex PCR, the TCRdb table keeps only in-frame clones and is missing some. The sample gives around 150,000 clones, 75% of which show up once; 11% is in the top ten. Material: PBMCs. This receptor was taken from a man aged 18 to 29 in good health and CMV-seropositive.

The CDR3 DNA reads TGTGCCAGGGACTTCACTGCAACTAATGAAAAACTGTTTTTT. Translated: CARDFTATNEKLFF. The chain is built from TRBV11-3 and TRBJ1-4; D remains unclear. CDR3 length: 14 amino acids. V was shortened by 9 bases and J by 0 bases, with 11 bases between the two germline ends. The germline V gene has CDR1 SGHNT and CDR2 YENEEA.